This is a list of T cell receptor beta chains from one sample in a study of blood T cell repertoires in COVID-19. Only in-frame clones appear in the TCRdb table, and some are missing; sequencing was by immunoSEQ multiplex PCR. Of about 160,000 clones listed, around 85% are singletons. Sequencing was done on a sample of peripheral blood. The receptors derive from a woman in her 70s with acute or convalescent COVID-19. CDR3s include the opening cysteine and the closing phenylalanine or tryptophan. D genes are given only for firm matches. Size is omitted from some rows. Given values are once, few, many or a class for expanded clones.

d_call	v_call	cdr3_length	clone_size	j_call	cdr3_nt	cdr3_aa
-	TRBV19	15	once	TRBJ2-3	TGTGCCAGTAGTATAGTACAGGGCAGTCCAGATACGCAGTATTTT	CASSIVQGSPDTQYF
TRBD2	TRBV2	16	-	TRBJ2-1	TGTGCCAGCAGGATTGTTAGCGGGAGACACTACAATGAGCAGTTCTTC	CASRIVSGRHYNEQFF
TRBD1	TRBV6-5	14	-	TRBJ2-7	TGTGCCAGCAGTAACAGGGGGGCCCGTTACGAGCAGTACTTC	CASSNRGARYEQYF
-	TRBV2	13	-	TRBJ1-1	TGTGCCAGCAACTACAGGGTTGGCACTGAAGCTTTCTTT	CASNYRVGTEAFF
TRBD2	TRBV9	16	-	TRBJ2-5	TGTGCCAGCAGCGTAGGGGGGACTAGCGGGAGGGAGACCCAGTACTTC	CASSVGGTSGRETQYF
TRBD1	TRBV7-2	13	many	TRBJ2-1	TGTGCCAGCAGCTTTGGACAGGAGGCCAGGCAGTTCTTC	CASSFGQEARQFF
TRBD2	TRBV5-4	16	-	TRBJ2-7	TGTGCCAGCAGCTCCGGCCCCGGGACTAGTAATTACGAGCAGTACTTC	CASSSGPGTSNYEQYF
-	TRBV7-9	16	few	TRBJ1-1	TGTGCCAGCAGCCCACCGGCGGGGGGAATTGACACTGAAGCTTTCTTT	CASSPPAGGIDTEAFF
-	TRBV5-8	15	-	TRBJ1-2	TGTGCCAGCAGCCCCCCGGCCGGGGTCTTCTATGGCTACACCTTC	CASSPPAGVFYGYTF
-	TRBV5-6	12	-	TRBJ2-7	TGTGCCAGCAGCTCCCTTCGCGGCGAGCAGTACTTC	CASSSLRGEQYF
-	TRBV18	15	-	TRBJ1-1	TGTGCCAGCTCAGCCGGACAAATTATTAACACTGAAGCTTTCTTT	CASSAGQIINTEAFF
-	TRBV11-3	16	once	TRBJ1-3	TGTGCCAGCAGCCCCCCTAGGGGCGACTCTGGAAACACCATATATTTT	CASSPPRGDSGNTIYF
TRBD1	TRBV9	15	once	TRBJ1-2	TGTGCCAGCAGCGTAGGGGGACAGGGACTTCTCGGCTACACCTTC	CASSVGGQGLLGYTF
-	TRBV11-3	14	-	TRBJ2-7	TGTGCCAGCAGCCCAGGGGCGAGCTCCTACGAGCAGTACTTC	CASSPGASSYEQYF
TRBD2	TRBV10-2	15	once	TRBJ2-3	TGCGCCAGCAGTGGAGCGGGAGTAAAGACAGATACGCAGTATTTT	CASSGAGVKTDTQYF
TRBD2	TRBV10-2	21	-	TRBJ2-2	TGCGCCAGCAGTGCTTCGAAACTAGCGGGGGGGCTTGCAGCGAACACCGGGGAGCTGTTTTTT	CASSASKLAGGLAANTGELFF
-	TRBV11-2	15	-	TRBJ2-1	TGTGCCAGCAGCTTAGACGTGACAGCTTACAATGAGCAGTTCTTC	CASSLDVTAYNEQFF
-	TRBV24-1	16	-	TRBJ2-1	TGTGCCACCAGTGATCTGGGGGCAGGGGAGGGCAATGAGCAGTTCTTC	CATSDLGAGEGNEQFF
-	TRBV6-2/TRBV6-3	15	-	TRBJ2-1	TGTGCCAGCAGTTACCTACAGGGATCTTACAATGAGCAGTTCTTC	CASSYLQGSYNEQFF
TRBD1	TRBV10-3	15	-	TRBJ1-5	TGTGCCACCGGGATGACAGGGGAAAGCAATCAGCCCCAGCATTTT	CATGMTGESNQPQHF
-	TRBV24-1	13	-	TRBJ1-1	TGTGCCACCCAGGGTCTTTTGAACACTGAAGCTTTCTTT	CATQGLLNTEAFF
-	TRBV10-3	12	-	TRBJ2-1	TGTGCCATCAGTGGTGGCAGGGATATGCAGTTCTTC	CAISGGRDMQFF
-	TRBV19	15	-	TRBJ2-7	TGTGCCAGTAGTATTGGGGAAGGACAGTCCTACGAGCAGTACTTC	CASSIGEGQSYEQYF
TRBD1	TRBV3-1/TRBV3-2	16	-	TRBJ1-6	TGTGCCAGCAGCCTCTGGGGGACAGGGGGGACTTCACCCCTCCACTTT	CASSLWGTGGTSPLHF
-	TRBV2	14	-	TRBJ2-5	TGTGCCAGCACCGACAGCGTCCCTGGGGCGTCCCAGTACTTC	CASTDSVPGASQYF
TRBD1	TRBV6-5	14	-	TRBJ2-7	TGTGCCAGCATACGGGACAGGGGCTACTACGAGCAGTACTTC	CASIRDRGYYEQYF
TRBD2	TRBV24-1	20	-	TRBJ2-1	TGTGCCACCAGTGATCCGACTAGCGGGAGGGCTGGGAGCTCCTACAATGAGCAGTTCTTC	CATSDPTSGRAGSSYNEQFF
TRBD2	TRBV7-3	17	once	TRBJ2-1	TGTGCCAGCAGCTTATCCTTCGGACTAGCGGGGTACAATGAGCAGTTCTTC	CASSLSFGLAGYNEQFF
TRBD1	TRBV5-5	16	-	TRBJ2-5	TGTGCCAGCAGTCTAGGGGGAACAGGGGATGTGGAGACCCAGTACTTC	CASSLGGTGDVETQYF
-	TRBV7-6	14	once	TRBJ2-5	TGTGCCAGCAGCCCACAGGTGTACCAAGAGACCCAGTACTTC	CASSPQVYQETQYF
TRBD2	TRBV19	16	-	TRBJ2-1	TGTGCCAGTTGTTTTAGCGGGAGGGCTCTATACGATGAGCAGTTCTTC	CASCFSGRALYDEQFF
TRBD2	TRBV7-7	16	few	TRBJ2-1	TGTGCCAGCAGCTTAGAGGGACTAGCGGGGAACAATGAGCAGTTCTTC	CASSLEGLAGNNEQFF
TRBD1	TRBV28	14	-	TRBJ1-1	TGTGCCAGCAGTTACGCCGGACAGGGGTTTGAAGCTTTCTTT	CASSYAGQGFEAFF
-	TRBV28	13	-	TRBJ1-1	TGTGCCAGCAGCCAGATAATGAACACTGAAGCTTTCTTT	CASSQIMNTEAFF
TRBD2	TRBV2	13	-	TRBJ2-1	TGTGCCAGCGAGGGACTAGCGTACAATGAGCAGTTCTTC	CASEGLAYNEQFF
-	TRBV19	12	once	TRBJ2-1	TGTGCCAGTAGTATTCGGGGAAATGAGCAGTTCTTC	CASSIRGNEQFF
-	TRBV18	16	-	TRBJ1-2	TGTGCCAGCTCACGGGAGAGCAGGGGCATAAACTATGGCTACACCTTC	CASSRESRGINYGYTF
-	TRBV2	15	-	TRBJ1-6	TGTGCCAGCAGTTCGGAGGGGATGAATAACTCACCCCTCCACTTT	CASSSEGMNNSPLHF
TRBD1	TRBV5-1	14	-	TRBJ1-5	TGCGCCAGCAGCTTGGAAGGGGGCAACCAGCCCCAGCATTTT	CASSLEGGNQPQHF
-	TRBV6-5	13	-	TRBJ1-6	TGTGCCAGCAGTTACAGGGAGCATTCACCCCTCCACTTT	CASSYREHSPLHF
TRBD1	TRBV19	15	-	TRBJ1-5	TGTGCCAGTACCAAGGACAGGGGGAGCAATCAGCCCCAGCATTTT	CASTKDRGSNQPQHF
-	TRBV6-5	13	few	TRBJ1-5	TGTGCCAGCATGACGGGAGGCAATCAGCCCCAGCATTTT	CASMTGGNQPQHF
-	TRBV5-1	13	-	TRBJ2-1	TGCGCCAGCAGCTGGGACATTGGGAATGAGCAGTTCTTC	CASSWDIGNEQFF
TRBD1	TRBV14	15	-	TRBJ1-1	TGTGCCAGCAGCCTAACTGGACAGGGAGAAACTGAAGCTTTCTTT	CASSLTGQGETEAFF
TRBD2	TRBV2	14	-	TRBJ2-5	TGTGCCAGCAGTGAATCGGGACTACTAACCCGCCAGTACTTC	CASSESGLLTRQYF
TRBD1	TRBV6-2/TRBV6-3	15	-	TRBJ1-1	TGTGCCAGCAGTCCGGGACAGGGGGCGATCACTGAAGCTTTCTTT	CASSPGQGAITEAFF
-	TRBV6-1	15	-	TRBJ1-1	TGTGCCAGCAGTGAAGCGTGGCAGGGGAACACTGAAGCTTTCTTT	CASSEAWQGNTEAFF
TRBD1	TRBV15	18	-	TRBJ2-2	TGTGCCACCAGCAGAGACGGGTCGGGGACAGGGGTTACCGGGGAGCTGTTTTTT	CATSRDGSGTGVTGELFF
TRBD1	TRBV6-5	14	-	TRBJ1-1	TGTGCCAGCAGCCACGGAGGACAGGTAGCTGAAGCTTTCTTT	CASSHGGQVAEAFF
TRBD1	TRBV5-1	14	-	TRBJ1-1	TGCGCCAGCACCCCCTCAGGGGGTGAGACTGAAGCTTTCTTT	CASTPSGGETEAFF
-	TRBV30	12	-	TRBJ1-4	TGTGCCTGGACAGTGGCTAATGAAAAACTGTTTTTT	CAWTVANEKLFF
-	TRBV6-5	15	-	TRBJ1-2	TGTGCCAGCAGTTACTCGGAGGGTTCAGCCTATGGCTACACCTTC	CASSYSEGSAYGYTF
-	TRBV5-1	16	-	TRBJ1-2	TGCGCCAGCAGCTCTCTACCCAGGGGACCCGGCTATGGCTACACCTTC	CASSSLPRGPGYGYTF